The next 20 T cell receptor beta chains were all read from a single sample in a study of cytomegalovirus exposure and HLA in healthy donors (dated by TCRdb to the late 2010s). The library came from the immunoSEQ multiplex PCR assay. The multiplex PCR relied on a mix of 60 forward primers for TCR Vbeta segments and 13 reverse primers for TCR Jbeta segments. This immuneACCESS table, as held by TCRdb, lists in-frame sequences with V and J called but not all clones. Of the missing ones, under half trace to an unresolved V gene in checked studies; the others have no known cause. Present in this sample are more than 95,000 clones, about 80% of which were seen just once. The top ten clonotypes cover roughly 9.6% of the sample. The sample comprised PBMCs. The receptors were gathered from a man aged 25 to 45 in good health and CMV-seropositive.

The rearrangement uses TRBV6-1 and TRBJ1-1; the D gene is possibly TRBD1 (5 bases). CDR1 is MNHNS, CDR2 SASEGT, per germline. The V end lost 7 bases, the J end lost 1 base, and 7 bases lay between the germline ends. The CDR3 is 12 amino acids. CDR3 sequence reads: CASNRRNTEAFF. CDR3 nucleotides: TGTGCCAGCAACAGGAGGAACACTGAAGCTTTCTTT.

The chain has TRBV5-1 and TRBJ2-5; TRBD1 matches 7 bases. CDR1 is SGHRS, CDR2 YFSETQ, per germline. The ends lost 1 base at V and 2 bases at J; junction bases unmatched: 5. This CDR3 has 15 amino acids. Here the CDR3 DNA reads TGCGCCAGCAGCTTGTCGTGGGGACAGCAAGAGACCCAGTACTTC. It encodes CASSLSWGQQETQYF.

The gene calls are TRBV6-6 and TRBJ2-7; TRBD1 agrees at 9 bases. There are 15 residues in the CDR3. CDR1 is MNHNY and CDR2 is SVGAGI in the germline V gene (reference sequence). V lost 6 bases, J lost 1 base, and 7 bases stayed unmatched. In nucleotides, the CDR3 is TGTGCCAGCAGCCCGGCGGGACAGGGATCCTACGAGCAGTACTTC. It translates to CASSPAGQGSYEQYF.

A word on this clone: At one end the junction does not follow the germline gene, possibly because of a read error. This sequence joins TRBV27 and TRBJ2-7, with 7 bases fitting TRBD1. Per the germline V gene, CDR1 is MNHEY and CDR2 is SMNVEV (reference sequence). The CDR3 covers 13 residues. In DNA, the CDR3 is TGTGCCACCGATCGGGACAGCACCTACGCGCAGTACTTC. Protein: CATDRDSTYAQYF.

The CDR3 nucleotides read TGTGCCAGCAGCCCGGGGGGCGGGGGGCTAACCCAGTACTTC. Protein sequence: CASSPGGGGLTQYF. The chain recombines TRBV7-8 with TRBJ2-5, with TRBD2 matching over 8 bases. CDR1 is SGHVS and CDR2 is FQNEAQ in the germline V gene. With V trimmed by 5 bases and J by 8 bases, 10 bases remained unmatched. The CDR3 covers 14 residues.

The chain recombines TRBV19 with TRBJ1-1; D is perhaps TRBD1 (5 bases). Deletions cut 1 base from V and 0 bases from J, with 9 bases between. The CDR3 loop spans 15 amino acids. The germline gives CDR1 LNHDA, CDR2 SQIVND (reference sequence). CDR3 region: CASSIGQGLNTEAFF. The DNA for the CDR3 is TGTGCCAGTAGTATAGGTCAGGGTTTGAACACTGAAGCTTTCTTT. Looking up the rest from reference TRBV19 and TRBJ1-1 gives the full variable domain: DGGITQSPKYLFRKEGQNVTLSCEQNLNHDAMYWYRQDPGQGLRLIYYSQIVNDFQKGDIAEGYSVSREKKESFPLTVTSAQKNPTAFYLCASSIGQGLNTEAFFGQGTRLTVV.

This rearrangement joins TRBV6-5 to TRBJ2-4; 8 bases map to TRBD2. The J segment lost 7 bases and the V segment lost 4 bases, leaving 12 bases of the junction unmatched. This CDR3 spans 16 amino acids. Germline CDR1 and CDR2: MNHEY and SVGAGI. The CDR3 loop is CASSSNPGGRSNIQYF. The CDR3 DNA reads TGTGCCAGCAGTTCTAACCCGGGGGGGCGGAGTAACATTCAGTACTTC.

The rearrangement uses TRBV2 and TRBJ2-1; the D gene is possibly TRBD2 (5 bases). CDR3 length equals 15 residues. V was trimmed by 3 bases and J by 6 bases, leaving 15 bases between them. The germline V gene has CDR1 SNHLY and CDR2 FYNNEI. Here the CDR3 DNA reads TGTGCCAGCAGTGAGCGGGCCCTACAGCTCAATGAGCAGTTCTTC. This encodes CASSERALQLNEQFF.

In its sample, this clone was seen once. This chain connects TRBV2 to TRBJ2-7; TRBD1 is a possible D gene (6 bases). The CDR3 runs 16 residues. The germline V gene has CDR1 SNHLY and CDR2 FYNNEI. With 7 bases removed from V and 0 bases from J, the gap between germline ends came to 19 bases. CDR3 coding DNA: TGTGCCAGCACTGCAGACAGGACGGACTTCTCCTACGAGCAGTACTTC. This translates into CASTADRTDFSYEQYF. Filled out from reference TRBV2 and TRBJ2-7, the complete variable domain reads EPEVTQTPSHQVTQMGQEVILRCVPISNHLYFYWYRQILGQKVEFLVSFYNNEISEKSEIFDDQFSVERPDGSNFTLKIRSTKLEDSAMYFCASTADRTDFSYEQYFGPGTRLTVT.

J is TRBJ2-4 and V is TRBV27; D remains unclear. Trimming pared 6 bases from V and 0 bases from J, leaving 12 bases between. This CDR3 spans 15 amino acids. Germline V gene lookup returns CDR1 MNHEY and CDR2 SMNVEV (reference sequence). The CDR3: CASSPGRLAKNIQYF. CDR3 coding DNA: TGTGCCAGCAGCCCCGGCAGGCTAGCCAAAAACATTCAGTACTTC.

This chain links TRBV7-8 with TRBJ1-2; D uncertain. Germline CDR1 and CDR2: SGHVS and FQNEAQ. This CDR3 is 15 amino acids long. Trimming shortened V by 5 bases and J by 3 bases, and 16 bases separated the two germline ends. The CDR3 region is CASSPLGLAHYGYTF. DNA of the CDR3: TGTGCCAGCAGCCCCCTCGGACTTGCCCACTATGGCTACACCTTC. Full variable domain (missing parts from reference TRBV7-8 and TRBJ1-2): GAGVSQSPRYKVAKRGQDVALRCDPISGHVSLFWYQQALGQGPEFLTYFQNEAQLDKSGLPSDRFFAERPEGSVSTLKIQRTQQEDSAVYLCASSPLGLAHYGYTFGSGTRLTVV.

This clone was counted only a few times. The chain has TRBV18 and TRBJ1-4; 8 nucleotides align to TRBD1. V lost 5 bases and J lost 0; bases outside the gene matches: 5. CDR1 KGHSH and CDR2 LQKENI come from the germline V gene. The CDR3 runs 16 residues. The CDR3 reads CASSTGQGATNEKLFF. CDR3 sequence (DNA): TGTGCCAGCTCAACCGGACAGGGAGCAACTAATGAAAAACTGTTTTTT.

The chain links TRBV4-1 to TRBJ1-2, with D possibly being TRBD1 (6 bases). V was shortened by 1 base and J by 3 bases, with 9 bases between the two germline ends. The germline V gene has CDR1 MGHRA and CDR2 YSYEKL. The CDR3 totals 14 residues. CDR3 DNA: TGCGCCAGCAGCCAAGTAGGGGGACACTATGGCTACACCTTC. Protein: CASSQVGGHYGYTF.

This sequence joins TRBV15 and TRBJ1-3; a possible D gene is TRBD1 (6 bases). Trimming shortened V by 3 bases and J by 0 bases, and 15 bases separated the two germline ends. CDR3 length equals 17 residues. CDR1 is LNHNV, CDR2 YYDKDF, per germline (reference sequence). CDR3 amino acids: CATSRGPGTPSGNTIYF. The CDR3 nucleotides read TGTGCCACCAGCAGGGGCCCAGGGACACCCTCTGGAAACACCATATATTTT.

This clone was observed a few times. The rearrangement uses TRBV30 and TRBJ1-5; TRBD1 agrees at 11 bases. The CDR3 loop spans 15 amino acids. Germline values: CDR1 GTSNPN, CDR2 SVGIG (reference sequence). V shed 0 bases, J shed 5 bases, and the junction held 3 bases outside the gene matches. This CDR3 is CAWSVRDRGYQPQHF. CDR3 sequence (DNA): TGTGCCTGGAGTGTACGGGACAGGGGGTATCAGCCCCAGCATTTT.

The V call is TRBV11-3, the J call TRBJ2-5, with 9 bases fitting TRBD1. CDR1 is SGHNT, CDR2 YENEEA, per germline. J lost 1 base, V lost 5 bases, and 5 bases had no gene match. CDR3 length: 15 residues. As DNA, the CDR3 is TGTGCCAGCAGCCCGGGACAGGGCATCCAAGAGACCCAGTACTTC. Translating it yields CASSPGQGIQETQYF.

The rearrangement uses TRBV5-6 and TRBJ2-3; D is uncertain. With 3 bases removed from V and 2 bases from J, the gap between germline ends came to 13 bases. Germline V lookup: CDR1 SGHDT, CDR2 YYEEEE. The CDR3 totals 15 residues. The CDR3, as DNA: TGTGCCAGCAGCTCAGACTCCCTAATCACAGATACGCAGTATTTT. Translation: CASSSDSLITDTQYF.

The genes are TRBV6-1 and TRBJ1-5; perhaps TRBD1 as D (5 bases). CDR1 and CDR2 (germline): MNHNS, SASEGT. CDR3 size: 15 residues. The V end was cut by 1 base, the J end by 2 bases, with 9 bases between. The CDR3 reads CASSEGGGRNQPQHF. CDR3 in DNA: TGTGCCAGCAGTGAAGGGGGGGGTCGCAATCAGCCCCAGCATTTT.

The rearrangement links TRBV6-1 to TRBJ1-3; 10 bases match TRBD1. The CDR3 length is 16 residues. The J segment lost 6 bases and the V segment lost 2 bases, leaving 7 bases of the junction unmatched. The V gene's germline CDR1 is MNHNS and CDR2 SASEGT. Written as DNA, the CDR3 is TGTGCCAGCAGTGAACTTTTTGGGACAGGGGTAAACACCATATATTTT. Residues: CASSELFGTGVNTIYF.

On this clone: Other DNA sequences within the sample encode an identical CDR3. The chain employs TRBV5-1 and TRBJ1-2, with 9 nucleotides matching TRBD1. This CDR3 region has 15 residues. Germline CDR1 is SGHRS and CDR2 is YFSETQ. J lost 3 bases, V lost 4 bases, and 7 bases had no gene match. The CDR3 protein is CASSPGTGRYYGYTF. CDR3 DNA: TGCGCCAGCAGCCCGGGGACAGGGCGGTACTATGGCTACACCTTC.